The T cell receptor (beta chain) under discussion was sequenced for a study of cytomegalovirus exposure and HLA in healthy donors. Findings and limits, study-wide: Among TCR beta chains, those listed as cytomegalovirus-associated numbered some 170. Some public TCRs appeared in many individuals, while most sequences were rare. The classifier reportedly diagnosed cytomegalovirus status with high sensitivity and specificity.

About this clone itself: The antigen remains undetermined.

Libraries were prepared by immunoSEQ multiplex PCR; TCRdb keeps only in-frame clonotypes and omits some of them. Of some 48,000 clones listed, nearly 95% are singletons. This receptor was obtained from a woman between 18 and 30 years old in good health and CMV-seropositive. The sequenced sample consisted of PBMCs.

For the CDR3, the DNA is TGTGCCAGCAGCCCCCCGGGGGGTTCAATCACAGATACGCAGTATTTT. Amino acids: CASSPPGGSITDTQYF. The chain combines TRBV9 with TRBJ2-3, with 7 nucleotides matching TRBD2. The CDR3 extends over 16 amino acids. V shed 4 bases and J 2 bases; nucleotides not matched to a gene: 10. Germline V gene lookup returns CDR1 SGDLS and CDR2 YYNGEE.